This TCR beta chain was captured by sequencing in a study of spatial heterogeneity in lung cancer. Study information: Raw reads contained each unique TCR and UMI combination more than ten times on average.

Described time point: sample taken at primary tumor resection. The sequenced material consisted of unsorted whole RNA from tumor, nontumor lung or frozen PBMC. Trimming took 8 bases from V and 0 from J, leaving 5 bases between them. Per germline, CDR1 SNHLY and CDR2 FYNNEI. The CDR3 covers 13 residues. The sample holds many counts of this clonotype. TCR cDNA molecules each had a unique molecular identifier. TCRdb re-called the 5' RACE reads with MiXCR, one entry per CDR3 protein. The sample lists 4,000 to 4,500 distinct CDR3 sequences; 8% to 10% were seen once. Sequencing used PBMCs, obtained at surgery. The receptor was derived from a male donor with early-stage non-small cell lung cancer. The V and J genes are TRBV2 and TRBJ1-6; no firm D call. The CDR3, as DNA: TGTGCCAGCCAGAGCTCCTATAATTCACCCCTCCACTTT. This sequence encodes CASQSSYNSPLHF.